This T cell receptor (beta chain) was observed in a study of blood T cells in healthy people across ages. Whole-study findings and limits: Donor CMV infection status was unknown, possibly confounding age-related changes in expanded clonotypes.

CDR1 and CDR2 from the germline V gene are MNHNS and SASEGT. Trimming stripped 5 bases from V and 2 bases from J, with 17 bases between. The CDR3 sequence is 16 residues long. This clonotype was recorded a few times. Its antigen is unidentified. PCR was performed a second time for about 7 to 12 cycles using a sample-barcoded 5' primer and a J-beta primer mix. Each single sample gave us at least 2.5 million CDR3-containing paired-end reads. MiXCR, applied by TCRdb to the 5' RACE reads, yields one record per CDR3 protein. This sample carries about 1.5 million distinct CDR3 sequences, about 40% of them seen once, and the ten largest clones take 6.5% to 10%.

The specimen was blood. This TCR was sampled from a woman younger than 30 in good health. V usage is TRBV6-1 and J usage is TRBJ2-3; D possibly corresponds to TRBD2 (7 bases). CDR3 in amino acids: CASSRSRGGLTDTQYF. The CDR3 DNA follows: TGTGCCAGCAGTCGGTCTAGGGGGGGGCTCACAGATACGCAGTATTTT.